Listed here are 10 T cell receptor beta chains from one sample, sequenced in a study of blood T cells in healthy people across ages (dated by TCRdb to between 2015 and 2017). The library was prepared using 5' RACE. TCRdb names Illumina HiSeq 2500 as the instrument used. A second PCR of about 7 to 12 cycles was run with a J-beta primer mix and a sample-barcoded 5' primer. TCRdb applied fastp at Q25 and MiXCR to the public reads, then kept only in-frame beta chains. Rows with a matching CDR3 protein are joined into one entry that keeps the most common DNA and genes. The sample table holds almost 1 million distinct CDR3 sequences, of which roughly half were seen once. About a fifth of the sample lies in the top ten. The material sequenced was blood. The receptors come from a woman aged 60 to 75 in good health.

This clonotype showed up just a few times. The rearrangement uses TRBV4-2 and TRBJ2-7, with a weak D call TRBD1 (5 bases). CDR1 and CDR2 (germline): LGHNA, YNFKEQ. The CDR3 has 14 amino acids. Trimming removed 0 bases from V and 4 bases from J, with 10 bases in between. In nucleotides, the CDR3 is TGTGCCAGCAGCCAAGATTGGGGCCTATACGAGCAGTACTTC. As protein: CASSQDWGLYEQYF.

This clonotype was observed at least ten times. The chain joins TRBV20-1 to TRBJ2-5, with 9 bases lining up with TRBD2. Trimming at V came to 5 bases and at J to 5 bases, leaving 6 bases not matched to a gene. The CDR3 length is 13 residues. CDR1 and CDR2 from the germline V gene are DFQATT and SNEGSKA (reference sequence). The CDR3 DNA is TGCAGTGCTCCTAGCGGGATTCGGGAGACCCAGTACTTC. Residues: CSAPSGIRETQYF.

The V call is TRBV6-1, the J call TRBJ2-7; D gene uncertain. V was shortened by 3 bases and J by 0 bases, with 12 bases between the two germline ends. Germline assignment: CDR1 MNHNS and CDR2 SASEGT. The CDR3 extends over 15 amino acids. CDR3 DNA: TGTGCCAGCAGTGATGGGGAAAATCTCTCCTACGAGCAGTACTTC. Its translation is CASSDGENLSYEQYF.

This chain joins TRBV3-1 and TRBJ2-7; maybe TRBD2 (5 bases). CDR3 size: 14 residues. CDR1 and CDR2 from the germline V gene are LGHDT and YNNKEL (reference sequence). Trimming cost V 1 base and J 1 base, with 8 bases left between them. This CDR3 reads CASSQVRTSYEQYF. The CDR3, as DNA: TGTGCCAGCAGCCAAGTAAGGACTTCCTACGAGCAGTACTTC.

This sequence joins TRBV29-1 and TRBJ2-7; no firm D call. CDR1 and CDR2 (germline): SQVTM, ANQGSEA. V was shortened by 5 bases and J by 0 bases, with 8 bases between the two germline ends. CDR3 size: 12 residues. For the CDR3, the DNA is TGCAGCGTTTCGAGTATCTCCTACGAGCAGTACTTC. Translation gives CSVSSISYEQYF.

The chain has TRBV4-1 and TRBJ1-5; tentative D call: TRBD1 (6 bases). Per germline, CDR1 MGHRA and CDR2 YSYEKL. The CDR3 runs to 20 residues. V shed 3 bases and J shed 6 bases, with 30 bases lying between them. The CDR3 spells CASSHQVRSWGPPSLQPQHF. Here the CDR3 DNA reads TGCGCCAGCAGCCATCAGGTGCGTTCTTGGGGGCCCCCTTCCCTTCAGCCCCAGCATTTT.

This clonotype has only a few counts. This chain links TRBV2 with TRBJ2-7, with TRBD1 as a possible D gene (5 bases). Germline-derived CDR1 and CDR2 are SNHLY and FYNNEI. The CDR3 is 15 residues long. V gave up 1 base and J gave up 0 bases, with 10 bases separating them. This CDR3 is CASSEGRVISYEQYF. As DNA, the CDR3 is TGTGCCAGCAGTGAAGGCAGGGTCATCTCCTACGAGCAGTACTTC. Full variable domain (rest looked up from reference TRBV2 and TRBJ2-7): EPEVTQTPSHQVTQMGQEVILRCVPISNHLYFYWYRQILGQKVEFLVSFYNNEISEKSEIFDDQFSVERPDGSNFTLKIRSTKLEDSAMYFCASSEGRVISYEQYFGPGTRLTVT.

This chain connects TRBV7-9 to TRBJ2-7; D remains unclear. Germline-derived CDR1 and CDR2 are SEHNR and FQNEAQ (reference sequence). The V and J ends lost 5 bases and 7 bases respectively, with 15 bases between them. This CDR3 is built from 13 residues. The DNA for the CDR3 is TGTGCCAGCAGCGTTGCTGGCGCGCGGGAGCAGTACTTC. This codes for CASSVAGAREQYF.

The rearrangement uses TRBV6-5 and TRBJ2-3; D may correspond to TRBD1 or TRBD2 (5 bases each). The CDR3 extends over 14 amino acids. Trimming pared 6 bases from V and 6 bases from J, leaving 16 bases between. CDR1 MNHEY and CDR2 SVGAGI come from the germline V gene. The CDR3, as DNA: TGTGCCAGCAGGCTTGGGGGTAAGGGGGATACGCAGTATTTT. This translates into CASRLGGKGDTQYF.

This clonotype has a handful of counts. The CDR3 sequence is CASSLTDYGANVLTF. For the CDR3, the DNA is TGCGCCAGCAGCCTTACAGATTATGGGGCCAACGTCCTGACTTTC. This rearrangement joins TRBV5-1 to TRBJ2-6; D is ambiguous. CDR1 and CDR2 from the germline V gene are SGHRS and YFSETQ. CDR3 length: 15 residues. Trimming removed 4 bases at V and 3 bases at J, with 11 bases between.